This TCR beta chain is drawn from a study of naive CD8 T cells in extremely preterm neonates. Comment on this clone: The antigen is undetermined.

Elective cesarean births at 37-41 weeks, without labor or membrane rupture, supplied the cord blood. CDR1 SGHDT and CDR2 YYEEEE come from the germline V gene. V was pared by 2 bases and J by 4 bases, with 6 bases of the junction left unmatched. The CDR3 sequence is 15 residues long. Sequenced by immunoSEQ multiplex PCR; TCRdb stores in-frame clones only, minus some. Of about 4,800 clones listed, almost 98% were seen once; the top ten hold approximately 0.49%. Study results and caveats: The authors flagged variable productive template counts in preterm samples.

The sequencing input was naive CD8+ T cells from cord blood. The TCR was taken from a newborn in good health. This chain joins TRBV5-6 and TRBJ2-3, with 8 bases matching TRBD2. The CDR3 sequence is CASSFPGLVPDTQYF. The CDR3 coding sequence is TGTGCCAGCAGCTTCCCGGGACTAGTTCCAGATACGCAGTATTTT.